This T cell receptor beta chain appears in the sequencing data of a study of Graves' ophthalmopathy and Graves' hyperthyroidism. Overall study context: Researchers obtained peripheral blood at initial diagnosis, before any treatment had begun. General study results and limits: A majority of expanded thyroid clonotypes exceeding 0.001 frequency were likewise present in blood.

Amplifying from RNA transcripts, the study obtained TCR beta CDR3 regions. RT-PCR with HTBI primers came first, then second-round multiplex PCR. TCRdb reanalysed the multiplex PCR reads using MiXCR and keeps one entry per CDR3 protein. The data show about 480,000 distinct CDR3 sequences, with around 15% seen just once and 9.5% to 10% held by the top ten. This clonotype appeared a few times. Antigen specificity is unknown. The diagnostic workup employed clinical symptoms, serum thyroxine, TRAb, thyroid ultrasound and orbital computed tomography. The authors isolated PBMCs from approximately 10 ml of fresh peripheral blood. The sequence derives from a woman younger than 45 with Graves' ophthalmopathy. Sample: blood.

This CDR3 is CAWSRASGSYEQYF. The CDR3 bases are TGTGCCTGGAGTCGGGCTAGCGGGAGCTACGAGCAGTACTTC. This rearrangement joins TRBV30 to TRBJ2-7; 10 nucleotides match TRBD2. V gave up 2 bases and J gave up 3 bases; unmatched junction bases: 4. The germline V gene encodes CDR1 GTSNPN and CDR2 SVGIG (reference sequence). CDR3 length: 14 residues.